This TCR beta chain was recorded in a study of T cells expressing NK-cell markers. Turning to this clonotype: The antigen remains undetermined.

Study results and limitations: The contribution of dominant NKG2C+ clonotypes to CD8+ T cells in a handful of donors was 1.0-7.0%.

TCRdb re-called the 5' RACE reads; every CDR3 protein appears as one record, without DNA. The sample spans 300,000 or so distinct CDR3 sequences; the ten largest clones claim more than 3.5%. The sequence came from a woman aged 18 to 75 in good health. Material: blood T cells: a sorted CD56 or NKG2C T cell subset, CD4+ or CD8+ T cells, or bulk PBMC T cells (not recorded which).

The CDR3 spells CASSVERLAANVLTF. The V gene is TRBV9, the J gene TRBJ2-6. Per germline, CDR1 SGDLS and CDR2 YYNGEE. The CDR3 extends over 15 amino acids.